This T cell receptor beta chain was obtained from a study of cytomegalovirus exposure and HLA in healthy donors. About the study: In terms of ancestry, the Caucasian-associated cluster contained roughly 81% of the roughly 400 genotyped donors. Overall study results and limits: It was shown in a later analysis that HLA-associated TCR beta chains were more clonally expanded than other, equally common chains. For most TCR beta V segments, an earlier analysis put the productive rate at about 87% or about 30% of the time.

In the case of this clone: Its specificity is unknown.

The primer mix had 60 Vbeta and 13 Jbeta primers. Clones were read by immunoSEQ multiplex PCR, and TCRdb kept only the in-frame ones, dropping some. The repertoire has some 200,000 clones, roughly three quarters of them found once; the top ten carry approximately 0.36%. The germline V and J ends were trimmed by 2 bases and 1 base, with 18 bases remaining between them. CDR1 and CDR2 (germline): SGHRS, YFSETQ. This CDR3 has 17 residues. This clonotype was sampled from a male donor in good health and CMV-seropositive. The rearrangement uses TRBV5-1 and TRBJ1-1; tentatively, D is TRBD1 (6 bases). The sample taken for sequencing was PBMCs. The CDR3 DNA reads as TGCGCCAGCAGCTTCCAGGGGAATGGGCACCCGAACACTGAAGCTTTCTTT. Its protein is CASSFQGNGHPNTEAFF.